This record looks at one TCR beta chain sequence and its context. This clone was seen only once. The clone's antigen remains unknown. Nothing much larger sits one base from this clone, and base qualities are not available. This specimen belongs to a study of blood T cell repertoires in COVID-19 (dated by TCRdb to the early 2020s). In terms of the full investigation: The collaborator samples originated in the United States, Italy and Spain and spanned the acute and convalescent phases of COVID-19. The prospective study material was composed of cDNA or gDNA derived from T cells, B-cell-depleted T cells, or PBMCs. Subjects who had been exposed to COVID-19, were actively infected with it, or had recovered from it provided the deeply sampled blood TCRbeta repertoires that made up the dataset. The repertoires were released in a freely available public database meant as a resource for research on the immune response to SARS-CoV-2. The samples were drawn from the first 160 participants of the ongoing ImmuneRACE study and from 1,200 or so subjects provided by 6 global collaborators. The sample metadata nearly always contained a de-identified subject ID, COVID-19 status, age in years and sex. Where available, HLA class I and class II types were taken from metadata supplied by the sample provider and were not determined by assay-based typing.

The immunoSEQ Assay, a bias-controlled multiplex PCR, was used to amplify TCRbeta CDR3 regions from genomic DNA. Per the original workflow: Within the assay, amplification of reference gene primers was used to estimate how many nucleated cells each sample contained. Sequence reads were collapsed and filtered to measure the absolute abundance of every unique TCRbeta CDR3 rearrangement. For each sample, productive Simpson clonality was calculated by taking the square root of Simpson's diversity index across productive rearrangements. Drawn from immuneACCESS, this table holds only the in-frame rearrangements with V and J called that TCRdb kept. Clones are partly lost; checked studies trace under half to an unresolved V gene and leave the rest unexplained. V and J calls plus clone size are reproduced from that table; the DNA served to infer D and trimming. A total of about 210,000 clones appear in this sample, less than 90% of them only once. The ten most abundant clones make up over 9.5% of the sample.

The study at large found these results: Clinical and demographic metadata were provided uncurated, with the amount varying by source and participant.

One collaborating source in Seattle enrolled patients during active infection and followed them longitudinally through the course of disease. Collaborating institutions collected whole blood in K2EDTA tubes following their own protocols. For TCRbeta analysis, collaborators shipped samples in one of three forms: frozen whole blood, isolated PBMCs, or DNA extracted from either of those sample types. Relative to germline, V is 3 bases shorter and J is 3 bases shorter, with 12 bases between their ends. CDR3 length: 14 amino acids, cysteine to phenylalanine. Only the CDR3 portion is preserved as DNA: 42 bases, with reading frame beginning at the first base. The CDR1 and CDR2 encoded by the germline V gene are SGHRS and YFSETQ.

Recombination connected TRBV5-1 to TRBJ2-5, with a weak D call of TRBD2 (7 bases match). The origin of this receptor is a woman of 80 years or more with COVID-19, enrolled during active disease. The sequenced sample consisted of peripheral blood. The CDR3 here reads CASSSQGGEETQYF. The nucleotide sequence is TGCGCCAGCAGCTCACAGGGAGGGGAAGAGACCCAGTACTTC.